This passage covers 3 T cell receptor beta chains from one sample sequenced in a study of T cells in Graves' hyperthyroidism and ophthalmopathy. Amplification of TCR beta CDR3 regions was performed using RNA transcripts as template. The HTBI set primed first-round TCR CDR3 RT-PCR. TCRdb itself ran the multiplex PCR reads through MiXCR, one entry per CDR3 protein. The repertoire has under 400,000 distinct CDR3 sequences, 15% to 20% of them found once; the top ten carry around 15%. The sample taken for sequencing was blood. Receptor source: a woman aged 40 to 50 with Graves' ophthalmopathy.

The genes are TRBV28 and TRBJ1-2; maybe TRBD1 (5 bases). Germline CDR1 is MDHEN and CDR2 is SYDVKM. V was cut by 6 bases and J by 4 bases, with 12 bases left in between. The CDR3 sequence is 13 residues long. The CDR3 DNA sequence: TGTGCCAGCAGATCTGACAGCGGCTATGGCTACACCTTC. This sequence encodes CASRSDSGYGYTF.

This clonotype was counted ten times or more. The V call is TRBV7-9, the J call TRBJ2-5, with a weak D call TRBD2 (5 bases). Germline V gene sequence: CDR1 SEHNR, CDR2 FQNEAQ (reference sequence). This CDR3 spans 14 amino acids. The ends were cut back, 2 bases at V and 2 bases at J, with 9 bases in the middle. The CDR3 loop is CASSLREIQETQYF. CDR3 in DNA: TGTGCCAGCAGCTTAAGGGAGATACAAGAGACCCAGTACTTC.

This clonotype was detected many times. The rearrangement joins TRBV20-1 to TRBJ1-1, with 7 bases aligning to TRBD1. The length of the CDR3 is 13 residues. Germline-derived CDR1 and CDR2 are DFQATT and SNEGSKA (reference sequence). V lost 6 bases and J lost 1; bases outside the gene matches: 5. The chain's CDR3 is CSASGTENTEAFF. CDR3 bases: TGCAGTGCCTCCGGGACAGAGAACACTGAAGCTTTCTTT.